These 20 T cell receptor beta chains share one sample of origin, sequenced in a study of high-grade serous ovarian cancer treatment subgroups. Tumor samples were obtained before definitive surgery or chemotherapy. Generated by immunoSEQ multiplex PCR, the TCRdb table keeps only in-frame clones and is missing some. The table has fewer than 20,000 clones, approximately 70% seen once. Sequenced: tumor tissue. The receptor set was obtained from a human donor with high-grade serous ovarian cancer.

About this clone: A junction boundary mismatches the germline segment, possibly from a read error. The CDR3 region has the DNA TGTGCCAGCAGTCCCGGCCGCACTAGCGGGAGACACTTC. Amino acid sequence: CASSPGRTSGRHF. The chain couples TRBV27 to TRBJ2-5; 11 positions agree with TRBD2. Germline loops: CDR1 MNHEY, CDR2 SMNVEV (reference sequence). The CDR3 has 13 residues.

This chain links TRBV4-3 with TRBJ1-3; weak D call: TRBD1 (5 bases). Germline V gene lookup returns CDR1 LGHNA and CDR2 YSLEER. The germline V and J ends were trimmed by 3 bases and 4 bases, with 13 bases remaining between them. The length of the CDR3 is 15 residues. The chain's CDR3 is CASSQVYQGGNTIYF. Written as DNA, the CDR3 is TGCGCCAGCAGCCAGGTATATCAGGGAGGAAACACCATATATTTT.

The chain combines TRBV19 with TRBJ2-5, with D possibly matching TRBD1 (7 bases). Trimming took 6 bases from V and 5 from J, leaving 19 bases between them. Looked up from germline, CDR1 is LNHDA and CDR2 is SQIVND (reference sequence). The CDR3 has 15 residues. The chain's CDR3 is CASRGGSTGRETQYF. CDR3 nucleotide sequence: TGTGCCAGTAGGGGGGGATCGACAGGGAGGGAGACCCAGTACTTC.

The chain has TRBV6-5 and TRBJ2-1; 7 nucleotides line up with TRBD1. Trimming cost V 2 bases and J 15 bases; bases outside gene matches: 10. Germline lookup yields CDR1 MNHEY and CDR2 SVGAGI. The CDR3 has 13 residues. In nucleotides, the CDR3 is TGTGCCAGCAGTTACGTCATGGACAGGCCGCTGTTCTTC. Its translation is CASSYVMDRPLFF.

This clone came up once. The chain joins TRBV7-8 to TRBJ2-7, with 7 positions matching TRBD2. The CDR3 length is 13 residues. V was pared by 8 bases and J by 7 bases, with 11 bases of the junction left unmatched. CDR1 and CDR2 from the germline V gene are SGHVS and FQNEAQ. This chain's CDR3 is CASVLGGGKEQYF. The CDR3 nucleotides read TGTGCCAGCGTACTGGGGGGGGGAAAGGAGCAGTACTTC.

This chain links TRBV4-3 with TRBJ1-4; TRBD1 is a possible D gene (5 bases). Trimming pared 0 bases from V and 5 bases from J, leaving 16 bases between. CDR1 is LGHNA and CDR2 is YSLEER in the germline V gene. The CDR3 length is 17 residues. CDR3 protein: CASSQELAGPTNEKLFF. As DNA, the CDR3 is TGCGCCAGCAGCCAAGAACTGGCGGGACCGACGAATGAAAAACTGTTTTTT.

This clone showed up just a few times. The V gene is TRBV4-3, the J gene TRBJ1-1; D is uncertain. The V gene's germline CDR1 is LGHNA and CDR2 YSLEER. The CDR3 has 15 amino acids. V was clipped by 0 bases and J by 3 bases, with 11 bases between them. CDR3 sequence: CASSQDLNLDTEAFF. CDR3 bases: TGCGCCAGCAGCCAAGATCTTAACCTTGACACTGAAGCTTTCTTT.

The rearrangement joins TRBV9 to TRBJ1-5; a possible D gene is TRBD1 (5 bases). Germline V gene lookup returns CDR1 SGDLS and CDR2 YYNGEE. CDR3 length: 12 residues. V lost 4 bases to trimming and J lost 7 bases, with 9 bases between them. The CDR3 protein is CASSSGLQPQHF. The CDR3 DNA is TGTGCCAGCAGCTCAGGGTTGCAGCCCCAGCATTTT.

J is TRBJ2-3 and V is TRBV7-2, with D hard to call. Germline V CDR1 and CDR2: SGHTA, FQGNSA. This CDR3 is 15 amino acids long. The V and J ends lost 4 bases and 3 bases respectively, with 14 bases between them. The CDR3 reads CASSSTLLGTDTQYF. The CDR3 coding sequence is TGTGCCAGCAGCTCGACCCTTTTGGGTACAGATACGCAGTATTTT. Together with reference TRBV7-2 and TRBJ2-3, the CDR3 gives the full variable domain: GAGVSQSPSNKVTEKGKDVELRCDPISGHTALYWYRQSLGQGLEFLIYFQGNSAPDKSGLPSDRFSAERTGGSVSTLTIQRTQQEDSAVYLCASSSTLLGTDTQYFGPGTRLTVL.

In DNA form, the CDR3 reads TGCAGCGTTGAACCCCGGGACGGCAATGAGCAGTTCTTC. Residues: CSVEPRDGNEQFF. The V gene is TRBV29-1, the J gene TRBJ2-1; D is possibly TRBD1 or TRBD2 (5 bases each). Trimming stripped 2 bases from V and 6 bases from J, with 11 bases between. The CDR3 loop spans 13 amino acids. CDR1 and CDR2 (germline): SQVTM, ANQGSEA.

The gene calls are TRBV12-5 and TRBJ2-1; 8 bases match TRBD2. The germline V gene has CDR1 LGHNT and CDR2 FRNRAP. With 1 base clipped from V and 7 bases from J, the junction kept 6 bases outside the gene matches. CDR3 length equals 15 residues. CDR3 loop: CASGLEGTRGNEQFF. The CDR3 region has the DNA TGTGCTAGTGGTTTGGAGGGGACTAGAGGTAATGAGCAGTTCTTC. The full variable domain, with the rest looked up from reference TRBV12-5 and TRBJ2-1, is DARVTQTPRHKVTEMGQEVTMRCQPILGHNTVFWYRQTMMQGLELLAYFRNRAPLDDSGMPKDRFSAEMPDATLATLKIQPSEPRDSAVYFCASGLEGTRGNEQFFGPGTRLTVL.

The chain links TRBV5-6 to TRBJ1-1; tentatively, D is TRBD1 (5 bases). The germline CDR1 and CDR2 sequences are SGHDT and YYEEEE. Trimming took off 1 base at V and 0 bases at J, with 10 bases between the two ends. The CDR3 is made up of 15 amino acids. The CDR3 spells CASSLRGGVNTEAFF. CDR3 coding DNA: TGTGCCAGCAGCTTGCGGGGGGGGGTGAACACTGAAGCTTTCTTT.

The chain links TRBV28 to TRBJ1-6, with D hard to call. With 7 bases removed from V and 4 bases from J, the gap between germline ends came to 11 bases. Germline V gene lookup returns CDR1 MDHEN and CDR2 SYDVKM. The CDR3 consists of 14 residues. The CDR3 sequence is CASTPISYNSPLHF. The CDR3 DNA follows: TGTGCCAGCACCCCGATAAGTTATAATTCACCCCTCCACTTT.

This clone was recorded once. The gene calls are TRBV7-6 and TRBJ2-7; the D is unclear. The V end lost 0 bases, the J end lost 3 bases, and 24 bases lay between the germline ends. CDR1 is SGHVS, CDR2 FNYEAQ, per germline. The CDR3 loop spans 19 amino acids. CDR3 loop: CASSLAFSRPEEQYYEQYF. DNA for the CDR3: TGTGCCAGCAGCTTAGCTTTTAGCCGTCCGGAAGAACAATACTACGAGCAGTACTTC.

Comments on this clone: The sample has other DNA sequences that encode this CDR3 too. The V and J genes are TRBV5-1 and TRBJ2-1, with a possible D match to TRBD1 (7 bases). Germline values: CDR1 SGHRS, CDR2 YFSETQ. The CDR3 sequence is 14 residues long. Trimming removed 3 bases from V and 4 bases from J, with 11 bases in between. The CDR3 protein is CASSSAGGYNEQFF. The CDR3 nucleotides are TGCGCCAGCAGCTCCGCAGGGGGGTACAATGAGCAGTTCTTC.

The chain employs TRBV5-5 and TRBJ2-7, with D perhaps TRBD1 or TRBD2 (6 bases each). V was shortened by 0 bases and J by 2 bases, with 12 bases between the two germline ends. CDR1 is SGHKS, CDR2 YYEKEE, per germline (reference sequence). The CDR3 sequence is 15 residues long. CDR3 DNA: TGTGCCAGCAGCTTGGCCGCGGGACAACCCTACGAGCAGTACTTC. The encoded protein is CASSLAAGQPYEQYF.

The gene calls are TRBV19 and TRBJ2-3, with D possibly TRBD2 on 5 matching bases. Trimming removed 7 bases from V and 0 bases from J, with 17 bases in between. Germline V lookup: CDR1 LNHDA, CDR2 SQIVND (reference sequence). This CDR3 has 16 amino acids. The CDR3 nucleotides are TGTGCCAGTACGCTTGGGAGTGGGTCTAGCACAGATACGCAGTATTTT. This gives the protein CASTLGSGSSTDTQYF.

The rearrangement uses TRBV18 and TRBJ1-5; tentatively, D is TRBD1 (5 bases). V was clipped by 8 bases and J by 1 base, with 12 bases between them. CDR1 and CDR2 (germline): KGHSH, LQKENI. The CDR3 is 14 residues long. The CDR3 loop is CASRGVMSNQPQHF. In DNA form, the CDR3 reads TGTGCCAGCAGAGGGGTCATGAGCAATCAGCCCCAGCATTTT.

The chain employs TRBV18 and TRBJ1-3, with 11 bases identical to TRBD1. From germline, CDR1 is KGHSH and CDR2 LQKENI. The CDR3 runs 19 residues. After removal of 1 base from V and 0 bases from J, the junction contained 8 bases not matched to a gene. For the CDR3, the DNA is TGTGCCAGCTCACCACTTGGGACAGGGGGATTTTACTCTGGAAACACCATATATTTT. This gives the protein CASSPLGTGGFYSGNTIYF. Filled out from reference TRBV18 and TRBJ1-3, the complete variable domain reads NAGVMQNPRHLVRRRGQEARLRCSPMKGHSHVYWYRQLPEEGLKFMVYLQKENIIDESGMPKERFSAEFPKEGPSILRIQQVVRGDSAAYFCASSPLGTGGFYSGNTIYFGEGSWLTVV.

This sequence joins TRBV19 and TRBJ1-1; 9 positions agree with TRBD1. Germline loops: CDR1 LNHDA, CDR2 SQIVND (reference sequence). This CDR3 spans 15 amino acids. J gave up 4 bases and V 7 bases, and 10 bases lay outside the gene matches. CDR3 protein: CASTMGTGIGTEAFF. The CDR3 DNA reads as TGTGCCAGTACAATGGGGACAGGGATTGGCACTGAAGCTTTCTTT.